One and the same sample provided the 13 T cell receptor beta chains below, sequenced in a study of graft-versus-host responses after intestinal transplantation. For these TCRs, the target antigens are not known. The data were produced by immunoSEQ multiplex PCR, yet TCRdb's version contains in-frame clones alone and is incomplete. Among around 99,000 clones listed, approximately 88% were seen once. The sequencing here drew on unstimulated CD4+ T cells sorted from spleen or lymph node cells, taken before transplant. Receptors originate from a human donor who was the organ donor for an intestinal transplant.

This clone was counted once. This rearrangement joins TRBV7-2 to TRBJ2-2; 14 bases are a match to TRBD2. V lost 6 bases, J lost 3 bases, and 3 bases stayed unmatched. Germline V gene data show CDR1 as SGHTA and CDR2 as FQGNSA. The CDR3 loop spans 16 amino acids. The CDR3 protein is CASRGLAGAHTGELFF. Here the CDR3 DNA reads TGTGCCAGCAGGGGACTAGCGGGGGCGCACACCGGGGAGCTGTTTTTT.

The chain links TRBV7-9 to TRBJ2-1; perhaps TRBD1 as D (5 bases). The germline V gene has CDR1 SEHNR and CDR2 FQNEAQ (reference sequence). Trimming took 5 bases from V and 4 from J, leaving 15 bases between them. The CDR3 is 15 residues long. CDR3: CASSPTGAAYNEQFF. CDR3 sequence (DNA): TGTGCCAGCAGCCCAACTGGGGCGGCGTACAATGAGCAGTTCTTC. Supplemented by reference TRBV7-9 and TRBJ2-1, the full variable domain reads DTGVSQNPRHKITKRGQNVTFRCDPISEHNRLYWYRQTLGQGPEFLTYFQNEAQLEKSRLLSDRFSAERPKGSFSTLEIQRTEQGDSAMYLCASSPTGAAYNEQFFGPGTRLTVL.

The CDR3 DNA follows: TGTGCCAGTAGCCCCAGGGGGCGCCCCCTGTCCTACGAGCAGTACTTC. Translated, it gives CASSPRGRPLSYEQYF. J is TRBJ2-7 and V is TRBV19, with 8 bases identical to TRBD1. Germline V gives CDR1 LNHDA, CDR2 SQIVND (reference sequence). The CDR3 totals 16 residues. J gave up 1 base and V 6 bases, and 11 bases lay outside the gene matches. The whole variable domain, remainder taken from reference TRBV19 and TRBJ2-7, is DGGITQSPKYLFRKEGQNVTLSCEQNLNHDAMYWYRQDPGQGLRLIYYSQIVNDFQKGDIAEGYSVSREKKESFPLTVTSAQKNPTAFYLCASSPRGRPLSYEQYFGPGTRLTVT.

The J gene is TRBJ1-1, the V gene TRBV5-1; D not certain. The ends were cut back, 4 bases at V and 5 bases at J, with 21 bases in the middle. The germline CDR1 and CDR2 sequences are SGHRS and YFSETQ. The CDR3 is 16 amino acids. The CDR3 loop reads CASSVGRVKGDTEAFF. In DNA form, the CDR3 reads TGCGCCAGCAGCGTAGGACGGGTCAAGGGTGATACTGAAGCTTTCTTT.

This chain uses TRBV19 with TRBJ2-2; TRBD1 matches at 7 bases. Germline values: CDR1 LNHDA, CDR2 SQIVND (reference sequence). The V segment lost 5 bases and the J segment 7 bases; nucleotides outside the gene matches: 4. The length of the CDR3 is 13 residues. CDR3 protein: CASSLTGFGELFF. CDR3 nucleotide sequence: TGTGCCAGTAGTCTGACAGGGTTCGGGGAGCTGTTTTTT. The full variable domain, its missing parts supplied by reference TRBV19 and TRBJ2-2, is DGGITQSPKYLFRKEGQNVTLSCEQNLNHDAMYWYRQDPGQGLRLIYYSQIVNDFQKGDIAEGYSVSREKKESFPLTVTSAQKNPTAFYLCASSLTGFGELFFGEGSRLTVL.

The chain combines TRBV2 with TRBJ1-4, with 7 nucleotides matching TRBD1. The CDR3 contains 13 residues. Germline-derived CDR1 and CDR2 are SNHLY and FYNNEI. V lost 6 bases to trimming and J lost 5 bases; unmatched junction nucleotides: 3. Here the CDR3 DNA reads TGTGCCAGCAGACAGGGGCGGAATGAAAAACTGTTTTTT. Amino acid sequence: CASRQGRNEKLFF. The full variable domain, its missing parts supplied by reference TRBV2 and TRBJ1-4, is EPEVTQTPSHQVTQMGQEVILRCVPISNHLYFYWYRQILGQKVEFLVSFYNNEISEKSEIFDDQFSVERPDGSNFTLKIRSTKLEDSAMYFCASRQGRNEKLFFGSGTQLSVL.

The V gene is TRBV25-1, the J gene TRBJ2-7; 7 bases match TRBD2. The germline V gene encodes CDR1 MGHDK and CDR2 SYGVNS. The V and J ends lost 2 bases and 1 base, in that order; junction bases with no gene match: 14. The CDR3 extends over 18 amino acids. The CDR3 reads CASSEGGLGVPNSYEQYF. Written as DNA, the CDR3 is TGTGCCAGCAGTGAAGGAGGACTAGGGGTGCCAAATTCCTACGAGCAGTACTTC.

In the case of this clone: A junction end diverges from the germline sequence, so it may reflect a read error. This chain links TRBV7-7 with TRBJ2-1; 10 nucleotides align to TRBD2. The V gene's germline CDR1 is SSHAT and CDR2 FNYEAQ (reference sequence). This CDR3 is built from 13 residues. The DNA for the CDR3 is TGTGCTAGCAGCTTCCGGACTAGCGGAGAGCAGTTCTTC. This encodes CASSFRTSGEQFF.

This chain connects TRBV19 to TRBJ1-1; the D gene is possibly TRBD1 (6 bases). Trimming pared 3 bases from V and 6 bases from J, leaving 17 bases between. Germline lookup yields CDR1 LNHDA and CDR2 SQIVND (reference sequence). This CDR3 spans 15 amino acids. This CDR3 is CASSIGGQGRAEAFF. CDR3 DNA sequence: TGTGCCAGTAGTATTGGGGGTCAGGGGAGGGCTGAAGCTTTCTTT.

J is TRBJ2-1 and V is TRBV2, with D tentatively TRBD2 (6 bases). The CDR3 has 13 amino acids. The germline CDR1 and CDR2 sequences are SNHLY and FYNNEI. Trimming pared 6 bases from V and 8 bases from J, leaving 14 bases between. The CDR3 is CASRLLSGDEQFF. In DNA, the CDR3 is TGTGCCAGCAGACTCCTTAGCGGCGATGAGCAGTTCTTC.

Worth noting for this clone: At one end the junction does not follow the germline gene, possibly because of a read error. This chain links TRBV6-5 with TRBJ1-3; TRBD1 is a possible D gene (6 bases). The CDR3 has 11 amino acids. CDR1 is MNHEY and CDR2 is SVGAGI in the germline V gene. The CDR3 here is CASSTGDNMIF. The CDR3 bases are TGTGCCAGCAGTACCGGGGACAACATGATTTTT.

J is TRBJ2-3 and V is TRBV6-5; D is possibly TRBD1 (5 bases). Trimming shortened V by 2 bases and J by 0 bases, and 9 bases separated the two germline ends. Germline V lookup: CDR1 MNHEY, CDR2 SVGAGI. This CDR3 spans 15 amino acids. CDR3 DNA: TGTGCCAGCAGTTACCTAGGGGCTAGCACAGATACGCAGTATTTT. This encodes CASSYLGASTDTQYF.

The gene calls are TRBV7-9 and TRBJ2-5; no reliable D call. The V gene's germline CDR1 is SEHNR and CDR2 FQNEAQ (reference sequence). The V and J ends lost 4 bases and 5 bases respectively, with 11 bases between them. This CDR3 is 13 amino acids long. The CDR3 DNA is TGTGCCAGCAGCTCTGGGCCCCTGGAGACCCAGTACTTC. Translated, it gives CASSSGPLETQYF.